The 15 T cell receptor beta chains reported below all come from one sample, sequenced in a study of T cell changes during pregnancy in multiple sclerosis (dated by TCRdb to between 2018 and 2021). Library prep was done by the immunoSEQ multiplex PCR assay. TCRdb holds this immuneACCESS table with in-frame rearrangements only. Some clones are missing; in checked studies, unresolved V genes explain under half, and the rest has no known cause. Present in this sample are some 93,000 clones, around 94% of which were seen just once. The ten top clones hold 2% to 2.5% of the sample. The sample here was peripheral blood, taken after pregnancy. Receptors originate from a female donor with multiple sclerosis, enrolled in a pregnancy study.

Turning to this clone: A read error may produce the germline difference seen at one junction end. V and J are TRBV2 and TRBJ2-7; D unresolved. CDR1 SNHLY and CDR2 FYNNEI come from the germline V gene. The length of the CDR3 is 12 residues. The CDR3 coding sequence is TGTGCCAGCAGTGCCGGGTCCTCCGAGCAGTACTTC. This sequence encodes CASSAGSSEQYF.

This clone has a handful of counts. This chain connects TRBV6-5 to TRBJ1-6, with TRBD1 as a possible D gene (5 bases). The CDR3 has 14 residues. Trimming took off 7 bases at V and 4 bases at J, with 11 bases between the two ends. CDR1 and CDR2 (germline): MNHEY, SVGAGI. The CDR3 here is CASNTGTYNSPLHF. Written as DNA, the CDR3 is TGTGCCAGCAATACCGGGACTTATAATTCACCCCTCCACTTT.

Here the CDR3 DNA reads TGTGCCAGCTCACCAAATGGGCCGATCGGCATGAACACTGAAGCTTTCTTT. Its translation is CASSPNGPIGMNTEAFF. The chain employs TRBV18 and TRBJ1-1; D gene unclear. The germline V gene encodes CDR1 KGHSH and CDR2 LQKENI. The CDR3 totals 17 residues. The V and J ends lost 2 bases and 0 bases respectively, with 16 bases between them.

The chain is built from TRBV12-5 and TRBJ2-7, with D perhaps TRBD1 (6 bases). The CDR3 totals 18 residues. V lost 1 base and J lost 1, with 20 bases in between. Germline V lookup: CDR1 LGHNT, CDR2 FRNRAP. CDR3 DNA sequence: TGTGCTAGTGGTTTGGCAGCTTGGAACAGGGCCCGGTCCTACGAGCAGTACTTC. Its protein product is CASGLAAWNRARSYEQYF.

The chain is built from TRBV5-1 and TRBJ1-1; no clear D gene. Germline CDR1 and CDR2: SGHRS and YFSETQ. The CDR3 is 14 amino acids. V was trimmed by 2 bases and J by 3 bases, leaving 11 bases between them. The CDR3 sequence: CASSFLDLDTEAFF. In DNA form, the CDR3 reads TGCGCCAGCAGCTTTTTAGACTTGGACACTGAAGCTTTCTTT. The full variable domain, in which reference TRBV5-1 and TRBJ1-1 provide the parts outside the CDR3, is KAGVTQTPRYLIKTRGQQVTLSCSPISGHRSVSWYQQTPGQGLQFLFEYFSETQRNKGNFPGRFSGRQFSNSRSEMNVSTLELGDSALYLCASSFLDLDTEAFFGQGTRLTVV.

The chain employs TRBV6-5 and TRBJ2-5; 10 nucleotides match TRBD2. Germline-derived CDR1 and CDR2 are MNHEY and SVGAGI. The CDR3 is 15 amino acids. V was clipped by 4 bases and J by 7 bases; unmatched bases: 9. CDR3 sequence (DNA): TGTGCCAGCAGTTCCGTTAGCGGGGGGTCGGGGACCCAGTACTTC. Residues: CASSSVSGGSGTQYF.

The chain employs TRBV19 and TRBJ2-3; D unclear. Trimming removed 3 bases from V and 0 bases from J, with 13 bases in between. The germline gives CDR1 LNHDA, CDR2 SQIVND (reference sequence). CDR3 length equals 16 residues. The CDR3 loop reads CASSMKIYGSTDTQYF. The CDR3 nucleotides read TGTGCCAGTAGTATGAAGATATATGGCAGCACAGATACGCAGTATTTT.

The CDR3 nucleotides are TGTGCCAGTAGTAGATCAGGGGATCAAGAGACCCAGTACTTC. Its protein product is CASSRSGDQETQYF. The chain combines TRBV19 with TRBJ2-5; TRBD1 is a possible D gene (6 bases). V lost 4 bases and J 2 bases, leaving 11 bases between the germline ends. Looked up from germline, CDR1 is LNHDA and CDR2 is SQIVND (reference sequence). CDR3 length equals 14 residues.

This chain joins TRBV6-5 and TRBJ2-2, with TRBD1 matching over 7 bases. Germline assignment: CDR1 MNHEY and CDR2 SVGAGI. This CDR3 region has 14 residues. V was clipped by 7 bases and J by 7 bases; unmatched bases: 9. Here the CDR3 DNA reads TGTGCCAGCATCACCGGGACAGTCCGCGGGGAGCTGTTTTTT. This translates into CASITGTVRGELFF.

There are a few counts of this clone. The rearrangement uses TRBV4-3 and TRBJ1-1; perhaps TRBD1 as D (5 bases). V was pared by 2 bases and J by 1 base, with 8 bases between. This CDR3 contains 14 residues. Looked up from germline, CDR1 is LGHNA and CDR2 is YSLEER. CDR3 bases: TGCGCCAGCAGCCAATCAGACAGGAACACTGAAGCTTTCTTT. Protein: CASSQSDRNTEAFF.

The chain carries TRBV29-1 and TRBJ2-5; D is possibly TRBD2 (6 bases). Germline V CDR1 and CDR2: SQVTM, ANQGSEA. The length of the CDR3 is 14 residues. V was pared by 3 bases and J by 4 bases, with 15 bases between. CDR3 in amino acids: CSVDLAGHGETQYF. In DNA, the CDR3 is TGCAGCGTTGATCTGGCGGGGCATGGAGAGACCCAGTACTTC.

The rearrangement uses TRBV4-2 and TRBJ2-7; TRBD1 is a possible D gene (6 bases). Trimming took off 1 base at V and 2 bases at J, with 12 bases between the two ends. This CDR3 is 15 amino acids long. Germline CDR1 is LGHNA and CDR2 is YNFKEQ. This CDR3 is CASSQVSGVTYEQYF. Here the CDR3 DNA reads TGTGCCAGCAGCCAAGTATCAGGGGTCACCTACGAGCAGTACTTC.

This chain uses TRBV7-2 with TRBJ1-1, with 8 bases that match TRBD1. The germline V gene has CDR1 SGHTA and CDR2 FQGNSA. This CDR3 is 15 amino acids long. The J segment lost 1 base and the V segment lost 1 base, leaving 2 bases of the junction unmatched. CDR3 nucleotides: TGTGCCAGCAGCTTAGTCGGACAGGGGAACACTGAAGCTTTCTTT. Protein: CASSLVGQGNTEAFF.

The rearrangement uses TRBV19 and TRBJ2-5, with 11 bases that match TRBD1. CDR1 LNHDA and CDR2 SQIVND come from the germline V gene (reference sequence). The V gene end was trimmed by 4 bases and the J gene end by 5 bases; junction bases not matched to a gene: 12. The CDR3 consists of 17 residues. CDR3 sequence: CASSTAGRTGGRETQYF. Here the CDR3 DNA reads TGTGCCAGTAGTACGGCCGGGAGGACAGGGGGCAGGGAGACCCAGTACTTC.

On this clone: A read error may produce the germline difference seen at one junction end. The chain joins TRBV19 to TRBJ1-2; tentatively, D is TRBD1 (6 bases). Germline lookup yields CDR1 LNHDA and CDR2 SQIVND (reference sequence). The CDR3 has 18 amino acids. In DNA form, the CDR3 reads TGTGCCAGTAGGACTACAGGGTTTAGTGTGGTTCCTATCTATCGCTACACCTTC. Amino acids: CASRTTGFSVVPIYRYTF.